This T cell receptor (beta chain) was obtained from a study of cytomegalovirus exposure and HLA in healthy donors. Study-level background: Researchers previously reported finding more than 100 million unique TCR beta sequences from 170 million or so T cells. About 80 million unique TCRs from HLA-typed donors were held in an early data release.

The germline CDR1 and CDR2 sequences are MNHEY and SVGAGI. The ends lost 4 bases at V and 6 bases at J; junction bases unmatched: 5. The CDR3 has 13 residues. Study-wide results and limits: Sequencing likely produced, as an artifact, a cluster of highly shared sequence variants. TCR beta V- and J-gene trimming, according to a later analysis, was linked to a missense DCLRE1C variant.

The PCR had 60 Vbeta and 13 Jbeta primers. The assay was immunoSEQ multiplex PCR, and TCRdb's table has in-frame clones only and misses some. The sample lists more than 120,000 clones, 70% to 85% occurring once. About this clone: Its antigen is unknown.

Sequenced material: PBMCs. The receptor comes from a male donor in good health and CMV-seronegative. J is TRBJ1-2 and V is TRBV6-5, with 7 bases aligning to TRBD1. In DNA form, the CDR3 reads TGTGCCAGCAGTTTTCGACAGGGAGATGGCTACACCTTC. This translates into CASSFRQGDGYTF.